The source of this T cell receptor (beta chain) is a study of shared clonotypes between healthy human individuals (dated by TCRdb to between 2020 and 2021). Notes on the research overall: The cohort comprised a couple of women and a few men aged 18 to 49 years. For each donor, three plates each were used for CD4 naive and CD4 memory, two plates were used for CD8 naive, and one plate was used for CD8 memory. Blood TCR repertoires of roughly 5 healthy adults were deeply sequenced to estimate repertoire size and the extent of clonotype sharing between individuals. Libraries were prepared and TCR repertoires were sequenced by different laboratories using diverse techniques, in order to increase sequencing depth and limit assay-specific biases. Per donor, leukapheresis produced somewhere between about 0.85 and 8.9 billion PBMCs. General study outcomes and caveats: Pairwise subsampling led to the expectation that sequencing depth would affect the degree of clonotype sharing among donors. Larger estimated clonotype richness was generally found for naive subsets than for memory subsets. Compared with non-shared clonotypes, the clonotypes found in all four sorted-subset donors had higher generation probabilities. Sampling was restricted to blood, and TCR repertoires in tissues likely differ from the TCR repertoires found in blood. Incomplete sequencing was indicated by rarefaction of sorted-subset datasets, despite the large sequencing depth. When a handful of donors were compared, the shared fraction of clonotypes was about 5% for naive CD4, over 3% for naive CD8, more than 2% for memory CD4, and 0.4% for memory CD8. The genetic and exposure-history diversity represented was limited by the small number of donors.

Healthy HIV-negative adults with no recently reported acute infections or vaccinations were included as donors. All donors were Caucasian adults living in Nashville, Tennessee, USA. CD4+ T cells were enriched by magnetic negative selection, after which naive cells were positively selected on CD45RA and the negative fraction was taken as the memory subset. Blood was obtained by leukapheresis, after which PBMCs were separated by Ficoll-Histopaque density gradient centrifugation and cryopreserved in liquid nitrogen vapor phase. Purity and quantity of every magnetically sorted T cell population were checked by analytical flow cytometry. Genomic DNA was isolated from every sorted fraction and measured by UV absorbance on a Nanodrop 2000c. Remarks on this clone: This receptor's antigen is unknown. No base quality values were provided; no much bigger clone lies one nucleotide off.

Using the deep immunoSEQ assay, multiplex PCR amplified TCR CDR3 regions from genomic DNA. Genomic DNA extracted from each cell subset was distributed evenly over all wells of several immunoSEQ 96-well plates, and each plate served as one replicate. Each replicate PCR for sorted subsets received 200 ng genomic DNA, equal to tens of thousands of T cell genomes. The purified libraries were quantified using a Qubit 3.0 fluorometer, sized with a Bioanalyzer 2100, and then quantified again using the KAPA Library Quantification kit. Each immunoSEQ 96-well plate was sequenced on its own single-read 150-cycle Illumina NextSeq 550 flow cell. Processing in the source paper ran as follows. Because the immunoSEQ output included only junctional sequences and no quality scores, the filtering could not be the same as the filtering used for full-length reads. Sequences were annotated with PyIR, a Python wrapper for IgBLAST v1.9, using IMGT germline references to assign V/J genes and CDR3. Reads with weak V/J assignments (E-value above 1e-6), missing CDR3, stop codons, out-of-frame junctions, or ambiguous translated residues were removed. V3J clonotypes were defined as sequences sharing an identical inferred V gene, J gene, and CDR3 amino acid sequence. Percentage overlap between repertoires was calculated by dividing the number of shared unique clonotypes by the size of the smaller repertoire. RTK rarefaction, the Chao1 estimator, and Recon v2.1 estimates of unobserved clonotypes were used to assess repertoire richness. OLGA was used to compute generation probabilities for all TCRbeta clonotypes that the gDNA method yielded from a few donors. TCRdb mirrors the immuneACCESS table, restricted to in-frame sequences. Some clones are absent from its copies; in checked studies, under half trace to an unresolved V gene, and the reason for the others is unknown. That table supplies the V and J calls and clone size; D and trimming were determined from the DNA. Here the sample has hundreds of thousands of clones; around 67% occur a single time. Clones ranked in the top ten supply 10% to 13% of the sample.

V lost 3 bases and J lost 6 bases, and the count of bases not matched to a germline gene is 7. Taken from cysteine to phenylalanine, the CDR3 has 16 residues. Left in the record is the CDR3 DNA by itself, 48 bases read in frame from the first base. The germline V gene gives CDR1 as SGHDN and CDR2 as FVKESK. This clonotype originated in a man between 25 and 39 years old in good health. Sequencing input: memory CD4+ T cells sorted from blood. This sample's cell subset or site label indicates: CD45RA-negative fraction. The rearranged chain carries TRBV14 and TRBJ2-3; 12 bases in the middle match TRBD2. The encoded CDR3 is CASSQTSGRSSDTQYF. The DNA sequence is TGTGCCAGCAGCCAGACTAGCGGGAGATCATCCGATACGCAGTATTTT.